This entry features one T cell receptor beta chain sequence. This sample stems from a study of blood T cell repertoires in COVID-19. Turning to the study itself: Sites in the United States, Italy and Spain provided acute and convalescent COVID-19 samples. T cells, B-cell-depleted T cells, or PBMCs supplied cDNA or gDNA.

Produced via immunoSEQ multiplex PCR; TCRdb's table is partial and in-frame only. This table holds 140,000 to 150,000 clones, approximately 80% found once. Germline V gene data show CDR1 as SGHVS and CDR2 as FNYEAQ. J was trimmed by 5 bases and V by 5 bases; bases with no gene match: 5. The CDR3 runs to 13 residues. The sequence derives from a man aged 60 to 75 with active or convalescent COVID-19. This chain connects TRBV7-6 to TRBJ1-2; 7 bases agree with TRBD1. Sequenced material: peripheral blood. CDR3 in DNA: TGTGCCAGCAGCGCCGACAGGGAATATGGCTACACCTTC. Translated, it gives CASSADREYGYTF.